This TCR beta chain was captured by sequencing in a study of blood T cells in healthy people across ages. Using a J-beta primer mix together with a sample-barcoded 5' primer, a second PCR was run for roughly 6 to 12 cycles. A single record per CDR3 protein comes from TCRdb applying MiXCR to the 5' RACE reads. Of around 990,000 distinct CDR3 sequences listed, around two fifths are singletons. The V gene's germline CDR1 is SGHTA and CDR2 FQGTGA. The CDR3 is 15 residues long. Trimming shortened V by 4 bases and J by 1 base, and 12 bases separated the two germline ends. The clonotype comes from a man in his late teens or twenties in good health. Sequencing was performed on blood. The V call is TRBV7-3, the J call TRBJ2-3, with a weak D call TRBD2 (6 bases). Here the CDR3 DNA reads TGTGCCAGCAGCTCCACCGGGACTCGCACAGATACGCAGTATTTT. Its protein is CASSSTGTRTDTQYF.